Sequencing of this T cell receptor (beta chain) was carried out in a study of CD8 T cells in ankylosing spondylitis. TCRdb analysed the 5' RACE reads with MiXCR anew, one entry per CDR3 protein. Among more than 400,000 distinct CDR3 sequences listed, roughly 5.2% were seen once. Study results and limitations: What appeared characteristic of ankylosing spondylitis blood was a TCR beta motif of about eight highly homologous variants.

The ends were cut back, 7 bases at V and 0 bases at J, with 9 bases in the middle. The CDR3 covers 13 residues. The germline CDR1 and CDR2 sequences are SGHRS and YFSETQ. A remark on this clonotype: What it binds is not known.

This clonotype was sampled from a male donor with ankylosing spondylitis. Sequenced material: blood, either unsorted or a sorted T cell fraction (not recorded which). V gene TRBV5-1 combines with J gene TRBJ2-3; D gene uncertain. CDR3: CASGSFSTDTQYF. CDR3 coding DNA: TGCGCCAGCGGTAGTTTTAGCACAGATACGCAGTATTTT.